Listed here is a single TCR beta chain. The entry originates in a study of OX40 agonist ivuxolimab in advanced cancers. Autoimmune disease history or systemic immunosuppression barred patients. Trimming removed 2 bases from V and 6 bases from J; junction bases left unmatched: 6. From germline, CDR1 is SGHNT and CDR2 YENEEA. This CDR3 contains 15 residues. Libraries were prepared by immunoSEQ multiplex PCR; TCRdb keeps only in-frame clonotypes and omits some of them. Counted here are about 58,000 clones, over 65% occurring once; the ten biggest clones make up around 3.3%. This specimen consisted of CD4+ or CD8+ T cells sorted from blood, obtained in a trial of the OX40 agonist ivuxolimab. This receptor was taken from an adult with an advanced solid tumor such as melanoma, head and neck, liver or kidney cancer. The chain carries TRBV11-3 and TRBJ2-2, with 7 bases identical to TRBD1. DNA for the CDR3: TGTGCCAGCAGCTTAATGAGGGGGCGGGCCGGGGAGCTGTTTTTT. It is translated as CASSLMRGRAGELFF.